This record concerns one T cell receptor beta chain sequence. J lost 3 bases, V lost 0 bases, and 3 bases had no gene match. Germline CDR1 reads MNHEY; CDR2 reads SMNVEV (reference sequence). This CDR3 has 15 amino acids. Per the original data handling: For nucleated cells, counts were estimated from reference gene primer amplification. Generated by immunoSEQ multiplex PCR, the TCRdb table keeps only in-frame clones and is missing some. V, J and clone size were drawn from that table, and D and trimming were deduced from the DNA. The sample carries about 68,000 clones, over 75% recorded once. The data originate from a study of blood T cell repertoires in COVID-19. Study details: Acute and convalescent COVID-19 specimens originated in the United States, Italy and Spain. PBMCs, B-cell-depleted T cells, or T cells were the source of the cDNA or gDNA that made up the material.

Input material: peripheral blood. The rearrangement uses TRBV27 and TRBJ2-7; 9 nucleotides line up with TRBD1. The TCR originated in a man aged 50-59 years with acute or convalescent COVID-19. Here the CDR3 reads CASSLSKTGGYEQYF. CDR3 nucleotide sequence: TGTGCCAGCAGTTTATCGAAGACAGGGGGCTACGAGCAGTACTTC.